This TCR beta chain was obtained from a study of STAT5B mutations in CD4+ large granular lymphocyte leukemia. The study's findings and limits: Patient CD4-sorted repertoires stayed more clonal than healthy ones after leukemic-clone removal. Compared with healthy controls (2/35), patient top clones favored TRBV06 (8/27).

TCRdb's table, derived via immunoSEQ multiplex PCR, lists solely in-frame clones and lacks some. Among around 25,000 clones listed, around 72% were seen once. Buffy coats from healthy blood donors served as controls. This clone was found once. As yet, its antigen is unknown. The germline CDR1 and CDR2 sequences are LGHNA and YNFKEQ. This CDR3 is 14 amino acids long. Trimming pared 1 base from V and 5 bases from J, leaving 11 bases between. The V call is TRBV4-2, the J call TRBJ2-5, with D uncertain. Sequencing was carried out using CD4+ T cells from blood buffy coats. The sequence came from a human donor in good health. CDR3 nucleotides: TGTGCCAGCAGCCAAGGGGCAGCTTGGGAGACCCAGTACTTC. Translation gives CASSQGAAWETQYF.